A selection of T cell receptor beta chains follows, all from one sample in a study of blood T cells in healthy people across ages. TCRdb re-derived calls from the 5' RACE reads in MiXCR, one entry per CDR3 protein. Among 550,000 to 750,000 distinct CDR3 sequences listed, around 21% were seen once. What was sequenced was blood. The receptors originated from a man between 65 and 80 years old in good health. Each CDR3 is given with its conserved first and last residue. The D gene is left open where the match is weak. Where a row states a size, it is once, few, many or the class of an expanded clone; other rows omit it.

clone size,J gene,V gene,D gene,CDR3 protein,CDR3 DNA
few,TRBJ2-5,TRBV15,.,CATSRDRGPETQYF,TGTGCCACCAGCAGAGATCGGGGACCTGAGACCCAGTACTTC
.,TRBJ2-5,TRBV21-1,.,CASSPKRYPLQETQYF,TGTGCCAGCAGCCCGAAGCGATACCCCCTCCAAGAGACCCAGTACTTC
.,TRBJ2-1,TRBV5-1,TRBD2,CASSFTGLAIDEQFF,TGCGCCAGCAGCTTTACGGGACTAGCGATCGATGAGCAGTTCTTC
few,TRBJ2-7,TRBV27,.,CASGLVYEQYF,TGTGCCAGCGGATTGGTTTACGAGCAGTACTTC
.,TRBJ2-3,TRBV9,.,CASSVDVARGTDTQYF,TGTGCCAGCAGCGTGGATGTAGCCAGAGGCACAGATACGCAGTATTTT
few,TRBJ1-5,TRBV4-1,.,CASSQDGGDSSNQPQHF,TGCGCCAGCAGCCAAGATGGAGGGGATAGTAGCAATCAGCCCCAGCATTTT
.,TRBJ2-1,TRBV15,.,CATSREVAGSYNEQFF,TGTGCCACCAGCAGAGAAGTCGCGGGCAGCTACAATGAGCAGTTCTTC
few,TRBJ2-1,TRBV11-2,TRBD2,CASSLSGGTLDEQFF,TGTGCCAGCAGCTTATCGGGAGGCACCTTGGATGAGCAGTTCTTC
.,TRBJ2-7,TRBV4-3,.,CASSQDYRSSGKDYEQYF,TGCGCCAGCAGCCAAGATTATAGGTCTTCAGGGAAGGACTACGAGCAGTACTTC
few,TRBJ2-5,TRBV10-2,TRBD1,CASSVQGARETQYF,TGCGCCAGCAGCGTCCAGGGGGCGAGGGAGACCCAGTACTTC
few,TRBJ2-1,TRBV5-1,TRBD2,CASSLAAGGPSYNEQFF,TGCGCCAGCAGCTTGGCGGCGGGAGGGCCCTCCTACAATGAGCAGTTCTTC
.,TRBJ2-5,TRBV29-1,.,CSVGGGAVRETQYF,TGCAGCGTTGGTGGGGGCGCAGTTAGAGAGACCCAGTACTTC
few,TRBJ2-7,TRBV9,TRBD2,CASSVAPGLAGDEQYF,TGTGCCAGCAGCGTAGCCCCGGGACTAGCGGGAGACGAGCAGTACTTC
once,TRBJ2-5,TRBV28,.,CASRPRGVETQYF,TGTGCCAGCAGGCCCAGGGGAGTTGAGACCCAGTACTTC
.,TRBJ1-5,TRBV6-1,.,CASSEAGAPINQPQHF,TGTGCCAGCAGTGAAGCGGGGGCGCCAATCAATCAGCCCCAGCATTTT
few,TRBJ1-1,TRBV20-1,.,CSARDDARESTEAFF,TGCAGTGCTAGAGATGATGCCAGGGAGAGCACTGAAGCTTTCTTT
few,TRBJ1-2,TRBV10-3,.,CAISESSGVKGYTF,TGTGCCATCAGTGAATCCTCGGGTGTCAAGGGCTACACCTTC
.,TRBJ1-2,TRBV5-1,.,CASSLASSGNGYTF,TGCGCCAGCAGCTTGGCCTCGAGTGGAAATGGCTACACCTTC
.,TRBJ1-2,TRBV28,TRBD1,CASVTGSDGYTF,TGTGCCAGCGTGACAGGGTCGGATGGCTACACCTTC
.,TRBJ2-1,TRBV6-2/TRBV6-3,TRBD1,CASSFGQGKNEQFF,TGTGCCAGCAGTTTTGGACAGGGTAAAAATGAGCAGTTCTTC
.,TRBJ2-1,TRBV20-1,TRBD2,CSAGLGLNNEQFF,TGCAGTGCTGGACTGGGACTAAACAATGAGCAGTTCTTC
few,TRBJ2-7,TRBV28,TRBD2,CASTGYGRGVQYF,TGTGCCAGCACAGGGTACGGGAGGGGCGTGCAGTACTTC
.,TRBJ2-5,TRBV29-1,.,CSVDRGFETQYF,TGCAGCGTTGACAGGGGTTTCGAGACCCAGTACTTC
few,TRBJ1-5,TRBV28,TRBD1,CASIPTGTNQPQHF,TGTGCCAGCATACCGACAGGGACCAATCAGCCCCAGCATTTT
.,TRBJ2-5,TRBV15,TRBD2,CATKNELAGGETQYF,TGTGCCACCAAAAATGAACTAGCGGGAGGGGAGACCCAGTACTTC
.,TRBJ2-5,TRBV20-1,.,CSANPGTRAETQYF,TGCAGTGCTAACCCCGGGACAAGGGCAGAGACCCAGTACTTC
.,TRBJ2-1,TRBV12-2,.,CASRYRGTREGDNEQFF,TGTGCAAGTCGTTACCGAGGGACTAGAGAGGGGGACAATGAGCAGTTCTTC
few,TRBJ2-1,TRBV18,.,CASSRTQGSYNEQFF,TGTGCCAGCTCACGGACACAGGGATCCTACAATGAGCAGTTCTTC
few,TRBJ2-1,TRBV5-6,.,CASTQGKPQSSYNEQFF,TGTGCCAGCACCCAAGGCAAACCTCAGAGCTCCTACAATGAGCAGTTCTTC